These 13 T cell receptor beta chains came from one sample sequenced in a study of T-cell reconstitution after alpha-beta-depleted transplantation in children. Researchers prepared the TCRbeta library using unique molecular identifiers, the study reports. TCRdb called the PCR reads again in MiXCR, with one record for every CDR3 protein. The profile covers nearly 400,000 distinct CDR3 sequences, with around 20% appearing a single time and 3.5% to 4% taken by the ten largest. The source was PBMCs from the stem cell graft donor, collected from the stem cell graft. All receptors come from a human donor who donated a stem cell graft to a child with acute myeloid leukemia.

This clonotype was recorded at least ten times. CDR3 amino acids: CSAETSSYNEQFF. The CDR3 coding sequence is TGCAGTGCCGAGACATCTAGCTACAATGAGCAGTTCTTC. This chain links TRBV20-1 with TRBJ2-1, with D hard to call. This CDR3 spans 13 amino acids. Germline V lookup: CDR1 DFQATT, CDR2 SNEGSKA (reference sequence). Trimming removed 6 bases at V and 3 bases at J, with 12 bases between.

The gene calls are TRBV5-1 and TRBJ2-4, with D possibly TRBD2 on 6 matching bases. The germline gives CDR1 SGHRS, CDR2 YFSETQ. Trimming left V 0 bases short and J 0 bases short, with 7 bases between. The CDR3 is 15 amino acids. The CDR3 loop reads CASSLGAGAKNIQYF. CDR3 sequence (DNA): TGCGCCAGCAGCTTGGGAGCGGGAGCCAAAAACATTCAGTACTTC. Variable domain in full (rest from reference TRBV5-1 and TRBJ2-4): KAGVTQTPRYLIKTRGQQVTLSCSPISGHRSVSWYQQTPGQGLQFLFEYFSETQRNKGNFPGRFSGRQFSNSRSEMNVSTLELGDSALYLCASSLGAGAKNIQYFGAGTRLSVL.

This clonotype was detected only a few times. Germline is not matched at one junction end, which may reflect a read error. The chain recombines TRBV25-1 with TRBJ2-3, with 7 bases that match TRBD2. The germline gives CDR1 MGHDK, CDR2 SYGVNS. The CDR3 totals 14 residues. CDR3 loop: CASSDMRAGPHQRF. The CDR3 nucleotides are TGTGCCAGCAGTGATATGAGAGCGGGGCCTCATCAGCGTTTT. The entire variable domain, with the rest obtained from reference TRBV25-1 and TRBJ2-3, is as follows: EADIYQTPRYLVIGTGKKITLECSQTMGHDKMYWYQQDPGMELHLIHYSYGVNSTEKGDLSSESTVSRIRTEHFPLTLESARPSHTSQYLCASSDMRAGPHQRFGPGTRLTVL.

The rearrangement uses TRBV7-8 and TRBJ2-2; no definite D call. The CDR3 has 14 amino acids. CDR1 is SGHVS and CDR2 is FQNEAQ in the germline V gene. Trimming shortened V by 5 bases and J by 1 base, and 8 bases separated the two germline ends. The CDR3 DNA reads TGTGCCAGCAGCATCCGACAGAACACCGGGGAGCTGTTTTTT. The encoded protein is CASSIRQNTGELFF. The complete variable domain, with remaining parts taken from reference TRBV7-8 and TRBJ2-2, reads GAGVSQSPRYKVAKRGQDVALRCDPISGHVSLFWYQQALGQGPEFLTYFQNEAQLDKSGLPSDRFFAERPEGSVSTLKIQRTQQEDSAVYLCASSIRQNTGELFFGEGSRLTVL.

The CDR3 loop reads CASTPRTAGELFF. The CDR3 region has the DNA TGTGCCAGCACCCCGAGGACGGCCGGGGAGCTGTTTTTT. The chain is built from TRBV12-3 or TRBV12-4 and TRBJ2-2; D gene unclear. Trimming took off 7 bases at V and 6 bases at J, with 12 bases between the two ends. The CDR3 covers 13 residues.

This clonotype was seen ten or more times. The chain uses TRBV20-1 and TRBJ2-1; 9 nucleotides agree with TRBD2. V lost 7 bases, J lost 3 bases, and 4 bases stayed unmatched. This CDR3 has 13 amino acids. Germline loops: CDR1 DFQATT, CDR2 SNEGSKA (reference sequence). The CDR3 DNA is TGCAGTGAGATAGCGGGAGACTACAATGAGCAGTTCTTC. This translates into CSEIAGDYNEQFF.

V and J are TRBV4-1 and TRBJ2-7, with 8 nucleotides matching TRBD1. J lost 0 bases, V lost 1 base, and 11 bases had no gene match. In germline, CDR1 is MGHRA, CDR2 YSYEKL. This CDR3 region has 18 residues. The CDR3, as DNA: TGCGCCAGCAGCCAAGTTGGACAGGGAGCTACCTTCTCCTACGAGCAGTACTTC. Protein product: CASSQVGQGATFSYEQYF.

The chain combines TRBV25-1 with TRBJ1-5; D is perhaps TRBD1 (5 bases). The V end was cut by 1 base, the J end by 2 bases, with 6 bases between. CDR3 length equals 14 residues. Germline V gene data show CDR1 as MGHDK and CDR2 as SYGVNS. The CDR3 region has the DNA TGTGCCAGCAGTGAATGGGACCGCAATCAGCCCCAGCATTTT. This codes for CASSEWDRNQPQHF. The full variable domain, its missing parts supplied by reference TRBV25-1 and TRBJ1-5, is EADIYQTPRYLVIGTGKKITLECSQTMGHDKMYWYQQDPGMELHLIHYSYGVNSTEKGDLSSESTVSRIRTEHFPLTLESARPSHTSQYLCASSEWDRNQPQHFGDGTRLSIL.

The J gene is TRBJ2-7, the V gene TRBV28; the match to TRBD2 covers 7 bases. Germline loops: CDR1 MDHEN, CDR2 SYDVKM. Trimming took 3 bases from V and 1 from J; bases not matched to a gene: 12. CDR3 length: 17 amino acids. The CDR3 sequence: CASSFLLRDYHSYEQYF. As DNA, the CDR3 is TGTGCCAGCAGTTTCCTCCTTCGGGACTATCATTCCTACGAGCAGTACTTC.

This chain connects TRBV24-1 to TRBJ1-1; D unresolved. The CDR3 length is 12 residues. Per germline, CDR1 KGHDR and CDR2 SFDVKD. Trimming cost V 3 bases and J 3 bases, with 4 bases left between them. This CDR3 reads CATSDTDTEAFF. CDR3 nucleotides: TGTGCCACCAGTGATACGGACACTGAAGCTTTCTTT.

This clonotype occurred many times. The chain carries TRBV12-3 or TRBV12-4 and TRBJ2-7; 11 bases are shared with TRBD2. The J segment lost 3 bases and the V segment lost 6 bases, leaving 4 bases of the junction unmatched. CDR3 length equals 14 residues. CDR3 in DNA: TGTGCCAGCAGCCCCGGACTAGCGGGCTACGAGCAGTACTTC. Its translation is CASSPGLAGYEQYF.

At least ten counts were recorded for this clonotype. V and J are TRBV12-3 or TRBV12-4 and TRBJ2-1; D remains unclear. This CDR3 is 17 amino acids long. V was trimmed by 0 bases and J by 4 bases, leaving 16 bases between them. The CDR3 nucleotides are TGTGCCAGCAGTTTAGCGGTTGGTACCTCGCGGTACAATGAGCAGTTCTTC. The encoded protein is CASSLAVGTSRYNEQFF.

A word on this clonotype: With a much larger clone just one base away, this may be a read error. The rearrangement uses TRBV20-1 and TRBJ2-7; D ambiguous. V was trimmed by 0 bases and J by 3 bases, leaving 18 bases between them. Germline lookup yields CDR1 DFQATT and CDR2 SNEGSKA (reference sequence). The CDR3 is 16 amino acids. In DNA form, the CDR3 reads TGCAGTGCTAGAGATCGCCGGGCGGCAGCTCACTACGAGCAGTACTTC. Amino acids: CSARDRRAAAHYEQYF.